The 27 T cell receptor beta chains listed next were all sequenced from one sample in a study of cytomegalovirus exposure and HLA in healthy donors. The PCR used 60 Vbeta and 13 Jbeta primers. The repertoire was sequenced with immunoSEQ multiplex PCR; TCRdb's copy has only in-frame clones and lacks some. Of about 72,000 clones in the sample, roughly four fifths were seen once. Sequenced material: PBMCs. The source is a man between 18 and 35 years old in good health and CMV-seronegative.

CDR3 sequence: CASSPDCYYEQYF. For the CDR3, the DNA is TGTGCCAGCTCCCCAGACTGTTACTACGAGCAGTACTTC. The gene calls are TRBV6-5 and TRBJ2-7; the D is unclear. Germline values: CDR1 MNHEY, CDR2 SVGAGI. With 8 bases removed from V and 3 bases from J, the gap between germline ends came to 14 bases. The CDR3 loop spans 13 amino acids.

V is TRBV30 and J is TRBJ2-5, with 7 bases lining up with TRBD1. The CDR3 sequence is 13 residues long. The J segment lost 2 bases and the V segment lost 5 bases, leaving 5 bases of the junction unmatched. The germline CDR1 and CDR2 sequences are GTSNPN and SVGIG (reference sequence). CDR3 coding DNA: TGTGCCTGGGCACAGGGGCTACAAGAGACCCAGTACTTC. This translates into CAWAQGLQETQYF.

The rearrangement links TRBV29-1 to TRBJ1-3; 8 positions agree with TRBD1. Germline CDR1 SQVTM, CDR2 ANQGSEA. V trimming: 6 bases; J trimming: 0 bases; junction bases outside the gene matches: 4. The CDR3 sequence is 14 residues long. The CDR3 region has the DNA TGCAGCGTGGGGACAGGCACCTCTGGAAACACCATATATTTT. Encoded protein: CSVGTGTSGNTIYF.

This chain uses TRBV5-5 with TRBJ1-5; D remains ambiguous. Trimming removed 3 bases from V and 0 bases from J, with 10 bases in between. The CDR3 has 15 amino acids. Per germline, CDR1 SGHKS and CDR2 YYEKEE (reference sequence). CDR3 DNA: TGTGCCAGCAGCTCCGGGGTGAATAGCAATCAGCCCCAGCATTTT. Protein: CASSSGVNSNQPQHF.

J is TRBJ2-3 and V is TRBV18; D call uncertain. V was cut by 2 bases and J by 6 bases, with 6 bases left in between. Per germline, CDR1 KGHSH and CDR2 LQKENI. The CDR3 length is 12 residues. DNA for the CDR3: TGTGCCAGCTCACCAATCGTGGATACGCAGTATTTT. The encoded protein is CASSPIVDTQYF.

This clone was recorded once. This rearrangement joins TRBV5-1 to TRBJ2-5; 13 nucleotides agree with TRBD2. The CDR3 runs to 16 residues. The V gene's germline CDR1 is SGHRS and CDR2 YFSETQ. The V segment lost 5 bases and the J segment 5 bases; nucleotides outside the gene matches: 9. The CDR3 region is CASSSGLAGTLETQYF. Here the CDR3 DNA reads TGCGCCAGCAGTTCGGGACTAGCGGGGACCCTGGAGACCCAGTACTTC. The complete variable domain, with remaining parts taken from reference TRBV5-1 and TRBJ2-5, reads KAGVTQTPRYLIKTRGQQVTLSCSPISGHRSVSWYQQTPGQGLQFLFEYFSETQRNKGNFPGRFSGRQFSNSRSEMNVSTLELGDSALYLCASSSGLAGTLETQYFGPGTRLLVL.

The chain links TRBV28 to TRBJ2-1; D unresolved. The length of the CDR3 is 15 residues. Trimming cost V 5 bases and J 0 bases, with 11 bases left between them. Per the germline V gene, CDR1 is MDHEN and CDR2 is SYDVKM. The DNA for the CDR3 is TGTGCCAGCAGTCTCCTCCCGCGCTCCTACAATGAGCAGTTCTTC. Amino acid sequence: CASSLLPRSYNEQFF.

This clone appeared a few times. The chain joins TRBV6-5 to TRBJ1-1, with D tentatively TRBD1 (5 bases). Germline V gives CDR1 MNHEY, CDR2 SVGAGI. V was trimmed by 0 bases and J by 4 bases, leaving 9 bases between them. The CDR3 is 14 residues long. The DNA of the CDR3 is TGTGCCAGCAGTTACTCCCCTGACAGCACTGAAGCTTTCTTT. Amino acid sequence: CASSYSPDSTEAFF.

The chain combines TRBV6-6 with TRBJ2-1; perhaps TRBD1 as D (5 bases). The CDR3 is made up of 14 amino acids. V was shortened by 6 bases and J by 6 bases, with 15 bases between the two germline ends. CDR1 is MNHNY and CDR2 is SVGAGI in the germline V gene (reference sequence). The CDR3 loop reads CASSLRMGPNEQFF. The CDR3 region has the DNA TGTGCCAGCAGCCTTAGGATGGGGCCCAATGAGCAGTTCTTC.

The CDR3 bases are TGTGCCAGCAGCCTAAAGCCAGGGATCGCCTACGAGCAGTACTTC. Translated: CASSLKPGIAYEQYF. V is TRBV9 and J is TRBJ2-7; tentatively, D is TRBD1 (5 bases). There are 15 residues in the CDR3. Germline CDR1 SGDLS, CDR2 YYNGEE. V gave up 4 bases and J gave up 2 bases, with 16 bases separating them.

In this sample, this clone turned up a few times. V and J are TRBV28 and TRBJ2-1, with TRBD1 as a possible D gene (7 bases). V was shortened by 5 bases and J by 4 bases, with 33 bases between the two germline ends. This CDR3 comprises 21 residues. The V gene's germline CDR1 is MDHEN and CDR2 SYDVKM. The CDR3 sequence is CASSILWTTETTGKLYNEQFF. The CDR3 DNA reads as TGTGCCAGCAGTATACTTTGGACTACGGAAACGACAGGGAAACTGTACAATGAGCAGTTCTTC.

V gene TRBV7-2 combines with J gene TRBJ1-2; D uncertain. The V end was cut by 1 base, the J end by 0 bases, with 12 bases between. The CDR3 has 16 amino acids. Per the germline V gene, CDR1 is SGHTA and CDR2 is FQGNSA. The CDR3 region has the DNA TGTGCCAGCAGCTTAGTGGTGCCGGTAGCTAACTATGGCTACACCTTC. It is translated as CASSLVVPVANYGYTF.

The chain is built from TRBV2 and TRBJ2-3, with a possible D match to TRBD2 (5 bases). Germline V CDR1 and CDR2: SNHLY, FYNNEI. V lost 11 bases and J lost 4, with 16 bases in between. The CDR3 covers 13 residues. As DNA, the CDR3 is TGTGCCGCAGGAGGCCTCGTACCAGATACGCAGTATTTT. It is translated as CAAGGLVPDTQYF.

The chain couples TRBV18 to TRBJ2-7; a weak D match, TRBD2 (6 bases). V dropped 5 bases and J dropped 5 bases, with 19 bases sitting between them. Per the germline V gene, CDR1 is KGHSH and CDR2 is LQKENI. The CDR3 loop spans 15 amino acids. The CDR3 DNA sequence: TGTGCCAGCTCAACGCGATTAGGGACTCCCAACGAGCAGTACTTC. It encodes CASSTRLGTPNEQYF.

The V gene is TRBV5-1, the J gene TRBJ2-5; D is undetermined. Matching the DNA end better, TRBJ2-7 makes the J call doubtful. This CDR3 has 14 residues. The germline gives CDR1 SGHRS, CDR2 YFSETQ. The CDR3 DNA reads as TGCGCCAGCAGCTTGGTGGCACTAAATTACGAGCAGTACTTC. Translated, it gives CASSLVALNYEQYF.

V is TRBV11-2 and J is TRBJ2-6; 10 bases align to TRBD1. The germline CDR1 and CDR2 sequences are SGHAT and FQNNGV. V shed 3 bases, J shed 4 bases, and the junction held 9 bases outside the gene matches. The CDR3 covers 18 residues. This chain's CDR3 is CASSFDRGRLSGANVLTF. DNA for the CDR3: TGTGCCAGCAGCTTTGACAGGGGGCGTCTCTCGGGGGCCAACGTCCTGACTTTC.

The DNA for the CDR3 is TGTGCCTGGAGGGGGACAGGCCGGAATGAGCAGTTCTTC. Translating gives CAWRGTGRNEQFF. The chain is built from TRBV30 and TRBJ2-1; 8 bases agree with TRBD1. This CDR3 comprises 13 residues. The V segment lost 3 bases and the J segment 7 bases; nucleotides outside the gene matches: 5. CDR1 and CDR2 from the germline V gene are GTSNPN and SVGIG (reference sequence).

The chain couples TRBV11-3 to TRBJ2-3, with 10 bases identical to TRBD2. The ends lost 5 bases at V and 2 bases at J; junction bases unmatched: 7. CDR1 SGHNT and CDR2 YENEEA come from the germline V gene. This CDR3 is 16 amino acids long. Written as DNA, the CDR3 is TGTGCCAGCAGCCCGCTAGCGGGAGTCGACACAGATACGCAGTATTTT. This encodes CASSPLAGVDTDTQYF.

The chain employs TRBV4-2 and TRBJ2-1, with TRBD2 matching over 8 bases. With V trimmed by 2 bases and J by 6 bases, 9 bases remained unmatched. CDR3 length equals 16 residues. Germline assignment: CDR1 LGHNA and CDR2 YNFKEQ. CDR3 region: CASSQLKAGVGNEQFF. Here the CDR3 DNA reads TGTGCCAGCAGCCAACTAAAAGCGGGAGTGGGCAATGAGCAGTTCTTC.

This clone was seen a single time. The V and J genes are TRBV28 and TRBJ1-3; 9 nucleotides match TRBD1. CDR1 is MDHEN, CDR2 SYDVKM, per germline. V trimming: 6 bases; J trimming: 3 bases; junction bases outside the gene matches: 9. The CDR3 contains 16 residues. CDR3 DNA: TGTGCCAGCAGCCCTCCGGGACAGGGAAATGGAAACACCATATATTTT. It encodes CASSPPGQGNGNTIYF.

The chain uses TRBV5-1 and TRBJ2-7; no clear D. In germline, CDR1 is SGHRS, CDR2 YFSETQ. V lost 4 bases and J 0 bases, leaving 11 bases between the germline ends. This CDR3 spans 14 amino acids. CDR3 DNA sequence: TGCGCCAGCAGCCCCCAGGTCAGCTCCTACGAGCAGTACTTC. This encodes CASSPQVSSYEQYF.

The J gene is TRBJ1-1, the V gene TRBV11-2; the match to TRBD1 covers 8 bases. This CDR3 is 14 amino acids long. The germline gives CDR1 SGHAT, CDR2 FQNNGV. V was clipped by 5 bases and J by 1 base; unmatched bases: 3. The CDR3 protein is CASSPGTGNTEAFF. The CDR3 DNA sequence: TGTGCCAGCAGCCCAGGGACAGGGAACACTGAAGCTTTCTTT.

The chain carries TRBV6-5 and TRBJ2-7, with no clear D. V was cut by 2 bases and J by 0 bases, with 14 bases left in between. The CDR3 spans 16 residues. CDR1 and CDR2 from the germline V gene are MNHEY and SVGAGI. CDR3 in DNA: TGTGCCAGCAGTTACAAGCCAGGCGAGAGCTCCTACGAGCAGTACTTC. The encoded protein is CASSYKPGESSYEQYF.

This sequence joins TRBV5-6 and TRBJ1-1; D not certain. Germline V gives CDR1 SGHDT, CDR2 YYEEEE. There are 17 residues in the CDR3. Trimming left V 0 bases short and J 1 base short, with 16 bases between. CDR3 loop: CASSLVFARRTNTEAFF. The CDR3 DNA follows: TGTGCCAGCAGCTTGGTTTTTGCCCGCAGAACGAACACTGAAGCTTTCTTT.

The chain combines TRBV14 with TRBJ1-1; D not resolved. Germline CDR1 is SGHDN and CDR2 is FVKESK. The CDR3 is 13 residues long. The V gene lost 6 bases and the J gene lost 2 bases, with 10 bases spanning the gap. CDR3 loop: CASSLSRNTEAFF. The DNA for the CDR3 is TGTGCCAGCAGTCTCTCCAGAAACACTGAAGCTTTCTTT.

The chain links TRBV28 to TRBJ1-5; D gene uncertain. V lost 3 bases to trimming and J lost 6 bases, with 3 bases between them. Looked up from germline, CDR1 is MDHEN and CDR2 is SYDVKM. There are 11 residues in the CDR3. CDR3 nucleotides: TGTGCCAGCAGTTTCGGTCAGCCCCAGCATTTT. It yields the protein CASSFGQPQHF.

This clone showed up just a few times. The chain couples TRBV10-3 to TRBJ2-3, with 10 positions matching TRBD2. Germline V gives CDR1 ENHRY, CDR2 SYGVKD. Trimming removed 5 bases from V and 4 bases from J; junction bases left unmatched: 3. The CDR3 covers 14 residues. In nucleotides, the CDR3 is TGTGCCATCAGTTCTAGCGGGAGTGCAGATACGCAGTATTTT. Residues: CAISSSGSADTQYF.